This passage covers 8 T cell receptor beta chains from one sample sequenced in a study of memory CD4+ T cells and cytomegalovirus serostatus. Sequencing was performed with immunoSEQ multiplex PCR; in TCRdb, only in-frame clones are kept and a portion is missing. The sample gives about 60,000 clones, 70% to 85% of which show up once; 0.75% to 0.85% is in the top ten. Single viable CD3+CD4+CD8-CD45RO+ cells were sorted as the memory CD4+ T cells. The sequencing sample was made of memory CD4+ T cells from blood. These receptors were collected from an adult in good health and CMV-seronegative.

V is TRBV18 and J is TRBJ2-5; 7 nucleotides line up with TRBD2. The CDR3 length is 15 residues. Germline V gives CDR1 KGHSH, CDR2 LQKENI. With 1 base clipped from V and 6 bases from J, the junction kept 8 bases outside the gene matches. The CDR3 DNA sequence: TGTGCCAGCTCACCACAAAAGGGGAGGGGAAAGACCCAGTACTTC. Translated, it gives CASSPQKGRGKTQYF. Variable domain in full (rest from reference TRBV18 and TRBJ2-5): NAGVMQNPRHLVRRRGQEARLRCSPMKGHSHVYWYRQLPEEGLKFMVYLQKENIIDESGMPKERFSAEFPKEGPSILRIQQVVRGDSAAYFCASSPQKGRGKTQYFGPGTRLLVL.

This clone was recorded once. The V call is TRBV5-3, the J call TRBJ1-5; TRBD1 agrees at 8 bases. TRBV5-3 has ORF status, its function being uncertain. V dropped 0 bases and J dropped 3; count of bases not matched to a gene: 8. CDR3 size: 17 residues. The CDR3 is CARSLAFTDRVNQPQHF. In nucleotides, the CDR3 is TGTGCCAGAAGCTTGGCCTTTACGGACAGGGTCAATCAGCCCCAGCATTTT.

V is TRBV18 and J is TRBJ2-7; TRBD1 aligns across 9 bases. The V gene's germline CDR1 is KGHSH and CDR2 LQKENI. After removal of 2 bases from V and 2 bases from J, the junction contained 10 bases not matched to a gene. This CDR3 spans 17 amino acids. This CDR3 is CASSPMTPGQGPYEQYF. The CDR3, as DNA: TGTGCCAGCTCACCAATGACTCCGGGACAGGGACCCTACGAGCAGTACTTC.

This clone was counted only a few times. The chain carries TRBV6-5 and TRBJ2-7, with 12 nucleotides matching TRBD1. Germline V gene data show CDR1 as MNHEY and CDR2 as SVGAGI. This CDR3 is 15 amino acids long. V was pared by 6 bases and J by 6 bases, with 9 bases of the junction left unmatched. In nucleotides, the CDR3 is TGTGCCAGCAGCAGCCGGGGACAGGGGGCTTTCGAGCAGTACTTC. It encodes CASSSRGQGAFEQYF.

This rearrangement joins TRBV5-1 to TRBJ2-1; D is unclear. V dropped 0 bases and J dropped 0 bases, with 1 base sitting between them. Per the germline V gene, CDR1 is SGHRS and CDR2 is YFSETQ. The CDR3 spans 13 residues. The CDR3 nucleotides read TGCGCCAGCAGCTTGGGCTCCTACAATGAGCAGTTCTTC. This encodes CASSLGSYNEQFF.

The V and J genes are TRBV11-1 and TRBJ1-1; no clear D. CDR1 and CDR2 from the germline V gene are SGHAT and FQDESV (reference sequence). Trimming cost V 0 bases and J 1 base, with 3 bases left between them. This CDR3 is built from 13 residues. As DNA, the CDR3 is TGTGCCAGCAGCTTAGCTAGGAACACTGAAGCTTTCTTT. It encodes CASSLARNTEAFF.

This chain joins TRBV4-1 and TRBJ1-1, with 7 bases identical to TRBD1. The CDR3 length is 17 residues. V gave up 4 bases and J gave up 5 bases; unmatched junction bases: 16. Germline V CDR1 and CDR2: MGHRA, YSYEKL. CDR3 in DNA: TGCGCCAGCAGCCTGAGACAGGGCAACCCTGAGGGGACTGAAGCTTTCTTT. Protein product: CASSLRQGNPEGTEAFF.

The chain carries TRBV6-1 and TRBJ2-7; no clear D. This CDR3 contains 12 residues. CDR1 and CDR2 (germline): MNHNS, SASEGT. The V and J ends lost 6 bases and 0 bases respectively, with 6 bases between them. CDR3 region: CASRRSSYEQYF. The DNA for the CDR3 is TGTGCCAGCAGGAGGAGCTCCTACGAGCAGTACTTC.